Sequencing of this T cell receptor (beta chain) was carried out in a study of blood T cell repertoires in COVID-19. Turning to the study itself: The origin of the acute and convalescent COVID-19 samples was the United States, Italy and Spain.

The table came from immunoSEQ multiplex PCR; TCRdb's copy has only in-frame clones and leaves some out. The sample records 150,000 to 200,000 clones, less than 90% being singletons. The CDR3 is made up of 12 amino acids. Germline V gene sequence: CDR1 SGDLS, CDR2 YYNGEE. V was shortened by 2 bases and J by 4 bases, with 5 bases between the two germline ends. Enrolment of Seattle patients took place during active infection, and they were followed longitudinally. J is TRBJ2-3 and V is TRBV9; D unclear. This TCR derives from a woman in her sixties or seventies with COVID-19, enrolled during active disease. The sequencing sample was made of peripheral blood. CDR3 protein: CASSVRPDTQYF. The CDR3 DNA sequence: TGTGCCAGCAGCGTCCGTCCAGATACGCAGTATTTT.